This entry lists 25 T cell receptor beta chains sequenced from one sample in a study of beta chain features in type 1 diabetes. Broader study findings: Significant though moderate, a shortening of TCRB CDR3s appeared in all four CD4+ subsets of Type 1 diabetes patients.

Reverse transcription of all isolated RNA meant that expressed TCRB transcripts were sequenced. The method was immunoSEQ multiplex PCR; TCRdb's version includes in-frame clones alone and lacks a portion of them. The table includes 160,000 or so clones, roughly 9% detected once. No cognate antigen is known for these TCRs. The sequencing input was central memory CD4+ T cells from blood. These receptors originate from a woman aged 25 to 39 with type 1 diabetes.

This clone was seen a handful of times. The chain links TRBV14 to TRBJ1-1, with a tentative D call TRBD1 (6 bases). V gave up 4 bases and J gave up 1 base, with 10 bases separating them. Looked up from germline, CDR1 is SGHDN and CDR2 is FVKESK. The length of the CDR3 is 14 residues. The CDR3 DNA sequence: TGTGCCAGCAGCCCTTGGGGACAGAACACTGAAGCTTTCTTT. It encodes CASSPWGQNTEAFF.

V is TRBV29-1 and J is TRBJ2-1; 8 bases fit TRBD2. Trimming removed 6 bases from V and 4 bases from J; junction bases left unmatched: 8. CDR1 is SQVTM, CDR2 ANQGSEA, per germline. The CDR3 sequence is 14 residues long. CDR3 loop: CSVRRTSTYNEQFF. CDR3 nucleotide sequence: TGCAGCGTCCGCCGGACTAGCACATACAATGAGCAGTTCTTC.

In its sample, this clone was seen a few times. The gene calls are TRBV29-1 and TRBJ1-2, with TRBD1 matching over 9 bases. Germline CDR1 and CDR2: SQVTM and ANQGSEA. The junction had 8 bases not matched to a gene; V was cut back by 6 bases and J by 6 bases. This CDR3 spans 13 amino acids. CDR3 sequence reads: CSVRLDRGHGYTF. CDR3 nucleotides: TGCAGCGTCCGGCTGGACAGGGGCCATGGCTACACCTTC.

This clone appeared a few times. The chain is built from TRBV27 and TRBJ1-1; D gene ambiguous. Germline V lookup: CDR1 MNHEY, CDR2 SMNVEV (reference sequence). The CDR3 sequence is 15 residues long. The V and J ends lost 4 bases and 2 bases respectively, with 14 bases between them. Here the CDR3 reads CASSSLQRSNTEAFF. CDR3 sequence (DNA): TGTGCCAGCAGTTCCCTACAGCGGTCCAACACTGAAGCTTTCTTT.

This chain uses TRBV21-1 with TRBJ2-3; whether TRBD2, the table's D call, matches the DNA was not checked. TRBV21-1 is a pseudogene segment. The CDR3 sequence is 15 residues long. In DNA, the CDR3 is TGTGCCAGCACCGGCGGCGGGACTAGCACAGATACGCAGTATTTT. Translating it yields CASTGGGTSTDTQYF.

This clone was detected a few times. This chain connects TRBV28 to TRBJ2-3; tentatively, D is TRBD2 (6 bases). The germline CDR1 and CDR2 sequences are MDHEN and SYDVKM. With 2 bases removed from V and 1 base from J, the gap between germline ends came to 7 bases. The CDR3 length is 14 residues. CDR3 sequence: CASSLGTGTDTQYF. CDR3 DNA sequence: TGTGCCAGCAGTTTAGGGACTGGCACAGATACGCAGTATTTT.

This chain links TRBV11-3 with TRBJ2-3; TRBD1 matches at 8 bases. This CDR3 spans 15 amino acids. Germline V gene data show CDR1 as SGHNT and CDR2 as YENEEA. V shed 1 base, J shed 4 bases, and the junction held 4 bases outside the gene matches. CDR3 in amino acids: CASSLAGGGPDTQYF. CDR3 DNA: TGTGCCAGCAGCTTAGCAGGGGGCGGACCAGATACGCAGTATTTT.

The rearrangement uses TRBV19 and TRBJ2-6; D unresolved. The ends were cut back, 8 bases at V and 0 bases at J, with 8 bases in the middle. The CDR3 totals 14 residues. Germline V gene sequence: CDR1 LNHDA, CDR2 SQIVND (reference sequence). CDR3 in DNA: TGTGCCAGTTTGGCCCTCTCTGGGGCCAACGTCCTGACTTTC. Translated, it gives CASLALSGANVLTF.

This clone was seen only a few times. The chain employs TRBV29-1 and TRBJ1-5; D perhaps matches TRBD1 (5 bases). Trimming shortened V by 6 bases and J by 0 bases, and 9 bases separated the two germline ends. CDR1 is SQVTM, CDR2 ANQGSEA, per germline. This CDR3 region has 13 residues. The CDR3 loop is CSVTDSSNQPQHF. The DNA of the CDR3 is TGCAGCGTGACCGACAGTAGCAATCAGCCCCAGCATTTT.

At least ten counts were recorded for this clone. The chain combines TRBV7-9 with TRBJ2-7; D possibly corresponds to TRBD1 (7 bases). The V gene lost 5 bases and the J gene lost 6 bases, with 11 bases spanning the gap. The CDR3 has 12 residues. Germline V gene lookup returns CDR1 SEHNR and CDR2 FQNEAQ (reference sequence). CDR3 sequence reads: CASSPQGGEQYF. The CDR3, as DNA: TGTGCCAGCAGCCCCCAGGGGGGCGAGCAGTACTTC.

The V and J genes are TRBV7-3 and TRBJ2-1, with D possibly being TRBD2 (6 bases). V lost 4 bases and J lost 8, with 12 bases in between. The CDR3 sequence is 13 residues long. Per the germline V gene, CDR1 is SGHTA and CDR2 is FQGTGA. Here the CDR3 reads CASSSGSVDEQFF. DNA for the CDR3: TGTGCCAGCAGCTCCGGGAGTGTCGATGAGCAGTTCTTC.

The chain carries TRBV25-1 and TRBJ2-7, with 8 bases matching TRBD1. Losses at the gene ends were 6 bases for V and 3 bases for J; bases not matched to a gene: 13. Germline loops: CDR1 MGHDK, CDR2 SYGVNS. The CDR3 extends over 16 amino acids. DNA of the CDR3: TGTGCCAGCAGGGACACCTCCAGGACAGGGAACTACGAGCAGTACTTC. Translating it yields CASRDTSRTGNYEQYF.

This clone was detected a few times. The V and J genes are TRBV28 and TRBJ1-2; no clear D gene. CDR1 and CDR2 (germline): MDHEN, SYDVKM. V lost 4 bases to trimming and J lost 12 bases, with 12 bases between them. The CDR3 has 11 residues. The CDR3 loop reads CASSSHREDTF. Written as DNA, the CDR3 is TGTGCCAGCAGTTCACATCGGGAGGACACCTTC.

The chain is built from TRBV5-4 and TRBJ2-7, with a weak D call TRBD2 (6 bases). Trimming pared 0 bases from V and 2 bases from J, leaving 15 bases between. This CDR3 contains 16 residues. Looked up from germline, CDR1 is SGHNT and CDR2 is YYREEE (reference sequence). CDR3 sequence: CASSLASSDGPYEQYF. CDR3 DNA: TGTGCCAGCAGCTTGGCTTCTAGCGACGGGCCCTACGAGCAGTACTTC.

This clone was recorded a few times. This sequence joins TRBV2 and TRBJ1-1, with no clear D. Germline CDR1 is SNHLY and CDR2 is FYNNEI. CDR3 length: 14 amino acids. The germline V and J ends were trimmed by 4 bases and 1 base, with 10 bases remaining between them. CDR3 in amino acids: CASSALRGNTEAFF. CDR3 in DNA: TGTGCCAGCAGTGCACTCCGGGGGAACACTGAAGCTTTCTTT.

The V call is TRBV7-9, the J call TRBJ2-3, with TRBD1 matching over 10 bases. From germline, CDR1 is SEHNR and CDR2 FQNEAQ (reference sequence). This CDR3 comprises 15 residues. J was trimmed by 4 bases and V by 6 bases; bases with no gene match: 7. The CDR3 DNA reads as TGTGCCAGCAGTTCGACAGGGGGCCGATCAGATACGCAGTATTTT. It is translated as CASSSTGGRSDTQYF.

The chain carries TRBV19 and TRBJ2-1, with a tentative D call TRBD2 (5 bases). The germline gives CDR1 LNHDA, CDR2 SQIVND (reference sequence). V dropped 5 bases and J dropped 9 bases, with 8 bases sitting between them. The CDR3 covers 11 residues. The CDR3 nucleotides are TGTGCCAGTAGTCTAAGCGGTGAGCAGTTCTTC. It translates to CASSLSGEQFF.

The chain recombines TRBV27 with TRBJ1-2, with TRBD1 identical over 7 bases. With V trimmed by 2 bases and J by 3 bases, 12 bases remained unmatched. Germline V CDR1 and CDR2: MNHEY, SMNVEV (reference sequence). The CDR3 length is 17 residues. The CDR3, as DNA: TGTGCCAGCAGTTTAAACCCATACAGGGGCAGGGACTATGGCTACACCTTC. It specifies CASSLNPYRGRDYGYTF.

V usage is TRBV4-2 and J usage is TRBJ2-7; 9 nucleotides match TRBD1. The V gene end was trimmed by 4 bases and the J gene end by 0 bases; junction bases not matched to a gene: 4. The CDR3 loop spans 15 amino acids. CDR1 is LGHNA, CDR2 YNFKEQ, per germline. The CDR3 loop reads CASSLRDRASYEQYF. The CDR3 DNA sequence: TGTGCCAGCAGCCTCCGGGACAGGGCCTCCTACGAGCAGTACTTC.

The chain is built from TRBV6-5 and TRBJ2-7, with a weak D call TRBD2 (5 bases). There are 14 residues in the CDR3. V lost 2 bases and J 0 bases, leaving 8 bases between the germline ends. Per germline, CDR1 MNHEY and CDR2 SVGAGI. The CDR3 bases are TGTGCCAGCAGTTACCACGGGGACTCCTACGAGCAGTACTTC. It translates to CASSYHGDSYEQYF.

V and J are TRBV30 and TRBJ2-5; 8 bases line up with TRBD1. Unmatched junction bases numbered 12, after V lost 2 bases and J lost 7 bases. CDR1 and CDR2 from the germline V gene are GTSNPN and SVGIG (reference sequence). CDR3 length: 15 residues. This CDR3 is CAWSLLDRGSGTQYF. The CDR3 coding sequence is TGTGCCTGGAGTTTACTCGACAGGGGTTCGGGGACCCAGTACTTC.

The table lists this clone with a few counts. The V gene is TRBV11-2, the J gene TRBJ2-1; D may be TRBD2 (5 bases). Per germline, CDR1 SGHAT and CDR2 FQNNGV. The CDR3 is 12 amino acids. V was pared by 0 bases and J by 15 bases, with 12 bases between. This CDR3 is CASSLDRGSRFF. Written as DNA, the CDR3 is TGTGCCAGCAGCTTAGATCGGGGTAGTCGGTTCTTC.

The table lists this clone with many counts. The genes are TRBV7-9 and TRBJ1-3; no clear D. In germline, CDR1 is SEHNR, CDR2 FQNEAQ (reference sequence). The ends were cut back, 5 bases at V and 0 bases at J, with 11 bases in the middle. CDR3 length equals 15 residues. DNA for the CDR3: TGTGCCAGCAGCCCGAGGTTCAGCTCTGGAAACACCATATATTTT. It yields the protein CASSPRFSSGNTIYF.

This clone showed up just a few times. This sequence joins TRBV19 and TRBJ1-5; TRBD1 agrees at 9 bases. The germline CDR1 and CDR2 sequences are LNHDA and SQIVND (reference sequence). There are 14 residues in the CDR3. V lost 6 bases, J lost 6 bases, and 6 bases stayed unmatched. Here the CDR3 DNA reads TGTGCCAGTAGCATGACAGGGGGGAGTCAGCCCCAGCATTTT. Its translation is CASSMTGGSQPQHF.

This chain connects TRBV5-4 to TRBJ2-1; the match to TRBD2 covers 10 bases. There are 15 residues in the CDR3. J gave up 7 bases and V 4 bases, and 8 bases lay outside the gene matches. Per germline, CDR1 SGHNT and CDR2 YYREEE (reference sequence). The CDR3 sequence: CASSLQREGLNEQFF. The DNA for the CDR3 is TGTGCCAGCAGCCTCCAGCGGGAGGGCCTTAATGAGCAGTTCTTC. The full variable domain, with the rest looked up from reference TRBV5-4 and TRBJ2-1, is ETGVTQSPTHLIKTRGQQVTLRCSSQSGHNTVSWYQQALGQGPQFIFQYYREEENGRGNFPPRFSGLQFPNYSSELNVNALELDDSALYLCASSLQREGLNEQFFGPGTRLTVL.